Given below is one TCR beta chain in context. The V gene end was trimmed by 3 bases and the J gene end by 0 bases; junction bases not matched to a gene: 5. This CDR3 contains 15 residues. Germline lookup yields CDR1 SGHRS and CDR2 YFSETQ. The table came from immunoSEQ multiplex PCR; TCRdb's copy has only in-frame clones and leaves some out. The data hold some 31,000 clones, with roughly three quarters observed a single time. This specimen comes from a study of PD-L1 blockade in urothelial cancer. Study-level background: Twenty-five of the 29 patients were men with bladder-origin urothelial cancer. Reported median T cell count for blood samples was more than 110,000.

Time point denoted: peripheral blood 6 weeks after treatment start. The V gene is TRBV5-1, the J gene TRBJ2-7, with 8 bases lining up with TRBD2. Sequencing used PBMCs, obtained around atezolizumab (anti-PD-L1) treatment. The origin of this receptor is a man in his 70s with urothelial cancer. Written as DNA, the CDR3 is TGCGCCAGCAGCTATAGCGGGACCTCCTCCTACGAGCAGTACTTC. Protein product: CASSYSGTSSYEQYF.